This TCR beta chain emerged from a study of beta chain features in type 1 diabetes. Study-wide results and limits: Patients' naive, central memory and Treg TCRB repertoires seemed closer to one another than those of healthy donors.

The investigators reverse transcribed all of the isolated RNA, so they sequenced expressed TCRB transcripts. The assay was immunoSEQ multiplex PCR, and TCRdb's table has in-frame clones only and misses some. The sample gives over 500,000 clones, 15% to 17% of which show up once; 0.07% to 0.095% is in the top ten. Only a few counts were recorded for this clone. The target antigen is unknown. CDR1 and CDR2 from the germline V gene are SQVTM and ANQGSEA. This CDR3 has 13 residues. With 4 bases removed from V and 0 bases from J, the gap between germline ends came to 7 bases. Sequenced input: naive CD4+ T cells from blood. The chain uses TRBV29-1 and TRBJ1-5, with no clear D. The source of this sequence is a man between 18 and 35 years old in good health. CDR3 loop: CSVVKDSNQPQHF. In DNA form, the CDR3 reads TGCAGCGTTGTAAAGGATAGCAATCAGCCCCAGCATTTT.